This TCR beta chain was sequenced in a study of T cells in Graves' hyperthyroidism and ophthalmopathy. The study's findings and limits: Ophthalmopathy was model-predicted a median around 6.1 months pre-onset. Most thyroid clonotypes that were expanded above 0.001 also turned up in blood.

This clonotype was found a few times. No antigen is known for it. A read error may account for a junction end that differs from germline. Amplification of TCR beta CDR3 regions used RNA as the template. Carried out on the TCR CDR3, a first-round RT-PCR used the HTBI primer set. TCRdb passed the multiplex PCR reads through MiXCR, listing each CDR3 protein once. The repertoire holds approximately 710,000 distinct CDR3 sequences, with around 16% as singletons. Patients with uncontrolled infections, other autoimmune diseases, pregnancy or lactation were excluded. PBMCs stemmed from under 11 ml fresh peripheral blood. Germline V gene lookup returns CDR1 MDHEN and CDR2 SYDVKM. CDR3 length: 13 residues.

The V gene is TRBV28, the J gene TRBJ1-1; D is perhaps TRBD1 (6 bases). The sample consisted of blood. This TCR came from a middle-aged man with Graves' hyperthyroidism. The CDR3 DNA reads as TGTGCCAGCCCCGACCCTAAGACAGGCCGTACCCTCTTT. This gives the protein CASPDPKTGRTLF.